Listed below are T cell receptor beta chains from one sample, sequenced in a study of T cell responses to AZD1222 COVID-19 vaccine. Only in-frame clones appear in the TCRdb table, and some are missing; sequencing was by immunoSEQ multiplex PCR. The data hold around 140,000 clones, with 80% to 95% observed a single time. The starting material was peripheral blood, obtained 28 days after the second AZD1222 dose. Receptors originate from an adult who received the AZD1222 COVID-19 vaccine. Both conserved end residues are part of each CDR3.

j_call,cdr3_length,v_call,cdr3_aa
TRBJ1-2,15,TRBV4-1,CASSLTGLQNRGYTF
TRBJ2-1,13,TRBV15,CATSRAHRGEQFF
TRBJ2-1,14,TRBV18,CASSKAAGGNEQFF
TRBJ2-1,15,TRBV11-2,CASSLQAASYNEQFF
TRBJ2-2,17,TRBV4-2,CASSPRASRPYGGELFF
TRBJ2-3,13,TRBV7-2,CASSPLGMDTQYF
TRBJ2-7,14,TRBV10-3,CAISESVTSGEQYF
TRBJ2-3,15,TRBV5-5,CASSLTPGLRDTQYF
TRBJ2-7,16,TRBV9,CASSVGGSSGSHEQYF
TRBJ1-6,15,TRBV7-2,CASSLMGGDNSPLHF
TRBJ1-6,13,TRBV6-4,CASSEQENSPLHF
TRBJ1-4,14,TRBV7-6,CASSLTGAGWELFF
TRBJ2-7,13,TRBV7-8,CASSLGAQYEQYF
TRBJ1-2,14,TRBV6-4,CASTRQGADYGYTF
TRBJ1-2,15,TRBV9,CASSVSSRVRSGYTF
TRBJ1-1,15,TRBV4-1,CASSPEPLQGTEAFF
TRBJ2-6,16,TRBV19,CASSIRDSSGANVLTF
TRBJ2-1,15,TRBV7-9,CASSLAGGPYNEQFF
TRBJ1-5,16,TRBV19,CASSIDNGRTYQPQHF
TRBJ2-7,14,TRBV9,CASSQSGKAYEQYF
TRBJ1-5,16,TRBV27,CASSFGSDVRSGPQHF
TRBJ2-2,17,TRBV5-1,CASSLGLAGGNTGELFF
TRBJ1-2,14,TRBV2,CASRLIGIGYGYTF
TRBJ2-7,17,TRBV4-1,CASSQDSLDRPSYEQYF
TRBJ1-5,14,TRBV10-1,CASSPMGAEQPQHF
TRBJ2-3,14,TRBV24-1,CATSDLDSTDTQYF
TRBJ1-4,15,TRBV5-3,CARSLGTGPNEKLFF
TRBJ2-7,14,TRBV6-5,CASSPYYGSYEQYF
TRBJ1-1,14,TRBV12-5,CASGFGDRNTEAFF
TRBJ1-4,13,TRBV13,CASSPRDSRKLFF
TRBJ1-1,14,TRBV5-1,CASSSWGMNTEAFF
TRBJ1-1,17,TRBV18,CASSPTGQGARNTEAFF
TRBJ2-3,17,TRBV11-2,CASSLRTGGLYTDTQYF
TRBJ1-2,15,TRBV6-5,CASSLGGFGYYGYTF
TRBJ2-1,16,TRBV5-5,CASSLGFGAAQGEQFF